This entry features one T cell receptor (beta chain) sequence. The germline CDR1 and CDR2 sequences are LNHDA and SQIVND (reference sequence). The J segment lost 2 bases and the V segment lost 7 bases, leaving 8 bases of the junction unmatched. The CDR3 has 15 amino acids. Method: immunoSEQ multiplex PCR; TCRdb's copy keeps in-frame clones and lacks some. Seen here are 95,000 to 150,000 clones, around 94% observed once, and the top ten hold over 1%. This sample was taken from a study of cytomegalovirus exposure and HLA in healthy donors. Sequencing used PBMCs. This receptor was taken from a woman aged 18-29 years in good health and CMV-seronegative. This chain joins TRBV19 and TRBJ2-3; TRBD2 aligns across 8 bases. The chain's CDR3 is CASTRLASLTDTQYF. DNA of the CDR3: TGTGCCAGTACCCGACTAGCGAGTCTCACAGATACGCAGTATTTT. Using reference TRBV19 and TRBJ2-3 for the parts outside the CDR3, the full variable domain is DGGITQSPKYLFRKEGQNVTLSCEQNLNHDAMYWYRQDPGQGLRLIYYSQIVNDFQKGDIAEGYSVSREKKESFPLTVTSAQKNPTAFYLCASTRLASLTDTQYFGPGTRLTVL.